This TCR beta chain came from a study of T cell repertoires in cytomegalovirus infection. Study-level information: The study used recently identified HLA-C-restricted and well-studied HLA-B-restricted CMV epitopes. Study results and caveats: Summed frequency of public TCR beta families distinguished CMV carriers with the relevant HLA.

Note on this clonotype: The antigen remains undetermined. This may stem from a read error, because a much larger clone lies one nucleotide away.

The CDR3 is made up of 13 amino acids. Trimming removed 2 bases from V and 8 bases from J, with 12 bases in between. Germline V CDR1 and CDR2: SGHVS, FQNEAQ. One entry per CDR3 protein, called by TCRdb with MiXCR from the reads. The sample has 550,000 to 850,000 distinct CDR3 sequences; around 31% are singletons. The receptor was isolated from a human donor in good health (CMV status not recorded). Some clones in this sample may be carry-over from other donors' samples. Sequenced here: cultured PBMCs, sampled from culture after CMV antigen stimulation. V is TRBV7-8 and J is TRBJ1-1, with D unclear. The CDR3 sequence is CASSLLHKTEAFF. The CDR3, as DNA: TGTGCCAGCAGCTTACTGCACAAGACAGAAGCTTTCTTT.